The entry below gives a single TCR beta chain sequence along with its context. This sample is part of a study of cytomegalovirus exposure and HLA in healthy donors. The PCR ran on 60 Vbeta and 13 Jbeta primers. Clones were read by immunoSEQ multiplex PCR, and TCRdb kept only the in-frame ones, dropping some. The sample contains roughly 140,000 clones, 79% of which appear only once. With V trimmed by 7 bases and J by 6 bases, 11 bases remained unmatched. Germline values: CDR1 MNHNS, CDR2 SASEGT. The CDR3 is made up of 14 amino acids. Sequencing was performed on PBMCs. This rearrangement joins TRBV6-1 to TRBJ1-1, with TRBD1 identical over 7 bases. The receptor's source is a middle-aged woman in good health and CMV-seropositive. The chain's CDR3 is CASILDRVGPEAFF. The CDR3 DNA reads as TGTGCCAGCATTCTAGACAGGGTTGGTCCTGAAGCTTTCTTT.